The rows below give T cell receptor beta chains drawn from one sample of a study of T cells in localized non-small cell lung cancer. The method was immunoSEQ multiplex PCR; TCRdb's version includes in-frame clones alone and lacks a portion of them. This sample yields around 41,000 clones, of which roughly 90% are seen a single time; 2.6% belongs to the top ten. The sequenced sample was peripheral blood, obtained before any cancer treatment. These receptor sequences come from a female donor of 60 years or more with stage I squamous cell lung carcinoma. Both conserved end residues are part of each CDR3. The order of the fields is J gene, V gene, clone size, D gene, CDR3 DNA, CDR3 protein. D genes are given only for firm matches. Part of the rows lack a size; the others show once, few, many or a class for expanded clones.

J: TRBJ1-1; V: TRBV7-6; size: NA; D: NA; DNA: TGTGCCAGCAGCTTAGGTTTGGCCAGGAGGGGAACTGAAGCTTTCTTT; CDR3: CASSLGLARRGTEAFF
J: TRBJ2-7; V: TRBV5-4; size: NA; D: TRBD2; DNA: TGTGCCAGCAGCTGGGGACTAGCGGGAGGTAACTACGAGCAGTACTTC; CDR3: CASSWGLAGGNYEQYF
J: TRBJ1-2; V: TRBV6-9; size: NA; D: NA; DNA: TGTGCCAGCAGTTACTCAGGCATAAATGGCTACACCTTC; CDR3: CASSYSGINGYTF
J: TRBJ1-1; V: TRBV5-4; size: NA; D: NA; DNA: TGTGCCAGCAGCTTGGTTGGGGGTAACACTGAAGCTTTCTTT; CDR3: CASSLVGGNTEAFF
J: TRBJ2-7; V: TRBV18; size: NA; D: NA; DNA: TGTGCCAGCTCACCGGGACCGATCTACGAGCAGTACTTC; CDR3: CASSPGPIYEQYF
J: TRBJ2-2; V: TRBV6-6; size: NA; D: NA; DNA: TGTGCCAGCAGTTACCAAGGGGCAGGGGAGCTGTTTTTT; CDR3: CASSYQGAGELFF
J: TRBJ2-1; V: TRBV4-2; size: NA; D: NA; DNA: TGTGCCAGCAGCCAAGACGGGACAAACTCCTACAATGAGCAGTTCTTC; CDR3: CASSQDGTNSYNEQFF
J: TRBJ2-7; V: TRBV9; size: NA; D: TRBD2; DNA: TGTGCCAGCAGCCCTAGGACTAGCGGGAGCCACGAGCAGTACTTC; CDR3: CASSPRTSGSHEQYF
J: TRBJ2-1; V: TRBV27; size: NA; D: TRBD1; DNA: TGTGCCAGCAGTAGACAGGGGGCCCGGAATGAGCAGTTCTTC; CDR3: CASSRQGARNEQFF
J: TRBJ1-2; V: TRBV6-1; size: once; D: NA; DNA: TGTGCCAGCAGTGAAGCAGGGGTTTACTATGGCTACACCTTC; CDR3: CASSEAGVYYGYTF
J: TRBJ2-1; V: TRBV25-1; size: once; D: NA; DNA: TGTGTCAGCAGTGACGGAACAGATGAGCAGTTCTTC; CDR3: CVSSDGTDEQFF
J: TRBJ2-5; V: TRBV18; size: NA; D: NA; DNA: TGTGCCAGCTCACCGTCTGACGGGGAGACCCAGTACTTC; CDR3: CASSPSDGETQYF
J: TRBJ2-2; V: TRBV5-4; size: NA; D: NA; DNA: TGTGCCAGCAGCTTGGGTCGAGGGGGGAGAAACACCGGGGAGCTGTTTTTT; CDR3: CASSLGRGGRNTGELFF
J: TRBJ2-3; V: TRBV5-4; size: NA; D: NA; DNA: TGTGCCAGCAGCCCGCGCGGCCGGGGCCCAGCAGATACGCAGTATTTT; CDR3: CASSPRGRGPADTQYF
J: TRBJ2-7; V: TRBV6-6; size: NA; D: TRBD1; DNA: TGTGCCAGCACCTCCGGGACAGGGGGGAAAGAGCAGTACTTC; CDR3: CASTSGTGGKEQYF
J: TRBJ2-1; V: TRBV5-1; size: NA; D: TRBD2; DNA: TGCGCCAGCAGCTTGGTAGCTAGCGGGAGGGCCGGCGATGAGCAGTTCTTC; CDR3: CASSLVASGRAGDEQFF
J: TRBJ1-1; V: TRBV7-9; size: NA; D: NA; DNA: TGTGCCAGCAGCTTACGGGTCTCTGGGGACACTGAAGCTTTCTTT; CDR3: CASSLRVSGDTEAFF
J: TRBJ2-1; V: TRBV4-3; size: NA; D: NA; DNA: TGCGCCAGCAGCCAAGATGGAGCAGGGTACAATGAGCAGTTCTTC; CDR3: CASSQDGAGYNEQFF
J: TRBJ2-3; V: TRBV7-3; size: NA; D: TRBD1; DNA: TGTGCCAGCAGTTCATGGGACAGGGAGTCGGATACGCAGTATTTT; CDR3: CASSSWDRESDTQYF
J: TRBJ2-7; V: TRBV18; size: NA; D: TRBD2; DNA: TGTGCCAGCTCTTCGGGACTAGTCTCCTACGAGCAGTACTTC; CDR3: CASSSGLVSYEQYF
J: TRBJ2-7; V: TRBV4-3; size: once; D: NA; DNA: TGCGCCAGCAGCCAAAGACTTAGGCACGAGCAGTACTTC; CDR3: CASSQRLRHEQYF
J: TRBJ1-1; V: TRBV30; size: few; D: NA; DNA: TGTGCCTGGAGGGTACCGGGTCTCACTGAAGCTTTCTTT; CDR3: CAWRVPGLTEAFF
J: TRBJ2-7; V: TRBV7-9; size: NA; D: TRBD1; DNA: TGTGCCAGCAGCTCCCAGGTGCGGACAGGGTCCTACGAGCAGTACTTC; CDR3: CASSSQVRTGSYEQYF
J: TRBJ1-2; V: TRBV19; size: NA; D: TRBD1; DNA: TGTGCCAGTAGTATAGACATCCCAGGGGGCGATATCTATGGCTACACCTTC; CDR3: CASSIDIPGGDIYGYTF
J: TRBJ2-7; V: TRBV19; size: NA; D: TRBD2; DNA: TGTGCCAGTAGTATAGCCGGCGGGGGCTCCTACGAGCAGTACTTC; CDR3: CASSIAGGGSYEQYF
J: TRBJ1-4; V: TRBV4-3; size: NA; D: TRBD1; DNA: TGCGCCAGCAGCCAAGGCCCCGGGACAGCGAATGAAAAACTGTTTTTT; CDR3: CASSQGPGTANEKLFF
J: TRBJ2-1; V: TRBV9; size: NA; D: TRBD2; DNA: TGTGCCAGCAGCGTAGGGTTAGCGGGAGGGGCCTACAATGAGCAGTTCTTC; CDR3: CASSVGLAGGAYNEQFF
J: TRBJ2-2; V: TRBV4-3; size: NA; D: NA; DNA: TGCGCCAGCAGCCAAGATTTCGGGGAGGTGACCGGGGAGCTGTTTTTT; CDR3: CASSQDFGEVTGELFF
J: TRBJ2-2; V: TRBV5-1; size: few; D: NA; DNA: TGCGCCAGCAGCTCGGACGGGGCGCGACTGGGGGAGCTGTTTTTT; CDR3: CASSSDGARLGELFF
J: TRBJ1-2; V: TRBV6-1; size: NA; D: NA; DNA: TGTGCCAGCCTCATCACACCCAACTATGGCTACACCTTC; CDR3: CASLITPNYGYTF
J: TRBJ2-3; V: TRBV5-1; size: NA; D: NA; DNA: TGCGCCAGCAGCTTCCCCCTAGCGACCACAGATACGCAGTATTTT; CDR3: CASSFPLATTDTQYF
J: TRBJ2-3; V: TRBV4-3; size: NA; D: TRBD2; DNA: TGCGCCAGCAGCCAAGCGATAGCGGGAGAGACAGATACGCAGTATTTT; CDR3: CASSQAIAGETDTQYF
J: TRBJ2-5; V: TRBV7-3; size: NA; D: TRBD1; DNA: TGTGCCAGCAGTAGACAGGGGGCAGGGGAGACCCAGTACTTC; CDR3: CASSRQGAGETQYF
J: TRBJ1-2; V: TRBV5-1; size: once; D: NA; DNA: TGCGCCAGCAGCTCGACAGGACCTGGTGGCTACACCTTC; CDR3: CASSSTGPGGYTF
J: TRBJ2-1; V: TRBV19; size: NA; D: NA; DNA: TGTGCCAGTAGTATAGCTCGACAGGCTAACAATGAGCAGTTCTTC; CDR3: CASSIARQANNEQFF
J: TRBJ2-1; V: TRBV7-3; size: once; D: TRBD2; DNA: TGTGCCAGCAGCGGACTAGCGGGAGGGTTTGAGCAGTTCTTC; CDR3: CASSGLAGGFEQFF
J: TRBJ2-7; V: TRBV7-9; size: NA; D: NA; DNA: TGTGCCAGCAGCTCCCCTCAACTAGTGCGCTACGAGCAGTACTTC; CDR3: CASSSPQLVRYEQYF
J: TRBJ2-2; V: TRBV14; size: NA; D: TRBD1; DNA: TGTGCCAGCAGCCCCTGGGACAGACGGACCGGGGAGCTGTTTTTT; CDR3: CASSPWDRRTGELFF
J: TRBJ1-2; V: TRBV15; size: NA; D: NA; DNA: TGTGCCACCAGCAGACCCTTAAATCGGGCTAACTATGGCTACACCTTC; CDR3: CATSRPLNRANYGYTF
J: TRBJ2-1; V: TRBV18; size: NA; D: NA; DNA: TGTGCCAGCTCACCACCGAAGGGAATCGCCTACAATGAGCAGTTCTTC; CDR3: CASSPPKGIAYNEQFF